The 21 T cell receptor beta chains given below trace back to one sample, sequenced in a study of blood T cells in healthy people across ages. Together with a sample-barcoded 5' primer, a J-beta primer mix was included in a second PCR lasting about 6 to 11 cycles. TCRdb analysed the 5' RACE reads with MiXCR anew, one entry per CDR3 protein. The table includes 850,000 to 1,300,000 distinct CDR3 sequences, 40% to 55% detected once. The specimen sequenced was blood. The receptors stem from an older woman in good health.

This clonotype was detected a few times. CDR3 coding DNA: TGTGCCATCAGTAGGGAGCCCTACGAGCAGTACTTC. Its translation is CAISREPYEQYF. This chain joins TRBV10-3 and TRBJ2-7; possible D gene TRBD2, 5 bases. Germline CDR1 is ENHRY and CDR2 is SYGVKD. V was shortened by 5 bases and J by 2 bases, with 7 bases between the two germline ends. The CDR3 is 12 residues long.

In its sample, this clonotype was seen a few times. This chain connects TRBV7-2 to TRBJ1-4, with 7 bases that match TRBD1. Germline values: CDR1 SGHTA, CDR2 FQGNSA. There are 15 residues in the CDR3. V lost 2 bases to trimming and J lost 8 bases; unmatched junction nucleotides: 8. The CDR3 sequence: CASSLRGARGEKLFF. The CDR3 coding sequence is TGTGCCAGCAGCTTAAGAGGGGCCAGGGGGGAAAAACTGTTTTTT.

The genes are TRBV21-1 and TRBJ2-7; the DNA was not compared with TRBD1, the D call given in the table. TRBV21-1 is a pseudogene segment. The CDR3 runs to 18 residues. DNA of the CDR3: TGTGCCAGCAGCAAAGTGTTGCTTTGGGGACAGGGGGTTAACGAGCAGTACTTC. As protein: CASSKVLLWGQGVNEQYF.

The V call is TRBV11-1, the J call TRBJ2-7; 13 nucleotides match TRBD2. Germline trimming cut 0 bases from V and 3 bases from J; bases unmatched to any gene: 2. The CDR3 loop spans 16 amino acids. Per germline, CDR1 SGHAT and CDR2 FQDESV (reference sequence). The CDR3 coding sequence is TGTGCCAGCAGCTTAGCGGGGACTAGCGGGATCTACGAGCAGTACTTC. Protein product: CASSLAGTSGIYEQYF.

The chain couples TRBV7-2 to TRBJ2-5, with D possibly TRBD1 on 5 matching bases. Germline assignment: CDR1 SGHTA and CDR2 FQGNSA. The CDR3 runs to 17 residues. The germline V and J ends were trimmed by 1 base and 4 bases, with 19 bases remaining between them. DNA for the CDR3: TGTGCCAGCAGCTTAGTAGGGGCCTGGACCGCTGGAGAGACCCAGTACTTC. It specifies CASSLVGAWTAGETQYF.

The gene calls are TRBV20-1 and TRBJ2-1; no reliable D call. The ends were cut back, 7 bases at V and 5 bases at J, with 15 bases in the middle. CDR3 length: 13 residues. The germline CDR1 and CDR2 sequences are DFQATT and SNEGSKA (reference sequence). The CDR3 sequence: CSVTGQRHNEQFF. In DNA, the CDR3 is TGCAGTGTCACGGGCCAGCGTCACAATGAGCAGTTCTTC.

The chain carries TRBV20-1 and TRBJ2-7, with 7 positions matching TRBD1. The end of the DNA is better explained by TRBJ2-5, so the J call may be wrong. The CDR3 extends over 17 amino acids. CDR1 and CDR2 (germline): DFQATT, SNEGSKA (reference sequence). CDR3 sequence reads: CSARDGSGQPLRETQYF. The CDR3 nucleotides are TGCAGTGCTAGAGATGGCTCGGGACAGCCCCTCAGGGAGACCCAGTACTTC.

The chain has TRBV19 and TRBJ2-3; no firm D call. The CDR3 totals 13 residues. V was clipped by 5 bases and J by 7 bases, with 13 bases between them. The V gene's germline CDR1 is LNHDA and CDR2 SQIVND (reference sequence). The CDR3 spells CASSDSISNTQYF. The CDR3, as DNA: TGTGCCAGTAGTGACTCGATATCCAATACGCAGTATTTT.

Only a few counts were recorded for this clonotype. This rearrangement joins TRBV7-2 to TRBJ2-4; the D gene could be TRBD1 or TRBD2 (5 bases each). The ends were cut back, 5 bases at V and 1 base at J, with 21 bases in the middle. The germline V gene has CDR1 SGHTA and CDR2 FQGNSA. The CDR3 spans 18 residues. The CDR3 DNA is TGTGCCAGCAGCCCAGGGTCGGGAAATGGGTGGGCCAAAAACATTCAGTACTTC. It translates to CASSPGSGNGWAKNIQYF.

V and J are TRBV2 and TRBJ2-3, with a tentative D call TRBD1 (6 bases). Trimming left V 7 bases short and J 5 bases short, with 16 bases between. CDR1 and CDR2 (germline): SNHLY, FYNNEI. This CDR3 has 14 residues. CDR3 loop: CASNFRGPGDTQYF. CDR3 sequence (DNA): TGTGCCAGCAACTTCAGGGGACCCGGAGATACGCAGTATTTT.

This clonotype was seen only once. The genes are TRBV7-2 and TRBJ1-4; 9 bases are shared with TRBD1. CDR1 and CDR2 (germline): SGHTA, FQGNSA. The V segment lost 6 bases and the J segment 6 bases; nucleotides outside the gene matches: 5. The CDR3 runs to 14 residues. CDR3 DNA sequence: TGTGCCAGCAGGATACAGGGGGCGCATGAAAAACTGTTTTTT. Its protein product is CASRIQGAHEKLFF.

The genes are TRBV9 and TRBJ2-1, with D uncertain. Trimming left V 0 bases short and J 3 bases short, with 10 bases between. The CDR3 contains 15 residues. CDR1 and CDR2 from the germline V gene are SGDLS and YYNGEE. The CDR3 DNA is TGTGCCAGCAGCGTAGGGGCGGAGAACTACAATGAGCAGTTCTTC. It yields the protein CASSVGAENYNEQFF. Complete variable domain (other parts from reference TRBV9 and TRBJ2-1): DSGVTQTPKHLITATGQRVTLRCSPRSGDLSVYWYQQSLDQGLQFLIQYYNGEERAKGNILERFSAQQFPDLHSELNLSSLELGDSALYFCASSVGAENYNEQFFGPGTRLTVL.

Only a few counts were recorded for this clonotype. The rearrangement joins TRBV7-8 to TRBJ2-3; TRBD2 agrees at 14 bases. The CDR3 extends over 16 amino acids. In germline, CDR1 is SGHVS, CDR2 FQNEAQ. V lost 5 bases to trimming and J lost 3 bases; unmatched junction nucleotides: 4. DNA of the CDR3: TGTGCCAGCAGCCGGGGACTAGCGGGAGTGACAGATACGCAGTATTTT. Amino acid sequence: CASSRGLAGVTDTQYF.

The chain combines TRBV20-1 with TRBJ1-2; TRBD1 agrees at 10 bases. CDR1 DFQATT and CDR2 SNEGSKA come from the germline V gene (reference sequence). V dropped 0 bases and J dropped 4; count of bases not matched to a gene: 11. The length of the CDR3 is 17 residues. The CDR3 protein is CSARDVNGTGAAYGYTF. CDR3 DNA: TGCAGTGCTAGAGATGTTAACGGGACAGGGGCGGCCTATGGCTACACCTTC.

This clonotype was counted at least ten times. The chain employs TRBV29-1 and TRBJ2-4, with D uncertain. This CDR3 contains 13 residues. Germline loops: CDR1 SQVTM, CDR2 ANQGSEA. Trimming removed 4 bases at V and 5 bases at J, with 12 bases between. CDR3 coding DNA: TGCAGCGTTGGAGGTAATAATGAAAACATTCAGTACTTC. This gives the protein CSVGGNNENIQYF.

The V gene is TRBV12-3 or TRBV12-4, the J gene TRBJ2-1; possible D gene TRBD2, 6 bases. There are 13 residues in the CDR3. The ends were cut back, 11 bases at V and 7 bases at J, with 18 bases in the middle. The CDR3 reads CADGPSEGNEQFF. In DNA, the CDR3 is TGTGCCGACGGGCCTAGCGAGGGTAATGAGCAGTTCTTC.

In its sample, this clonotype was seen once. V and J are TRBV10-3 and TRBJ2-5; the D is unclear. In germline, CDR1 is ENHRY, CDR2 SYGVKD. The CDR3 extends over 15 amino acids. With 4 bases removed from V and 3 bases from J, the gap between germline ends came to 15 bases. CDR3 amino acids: CAISGVGITEETQYF. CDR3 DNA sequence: TGTGCCATCAGTGGGGTAGGGATCACTGAAGAGACCCAGTACTTC.

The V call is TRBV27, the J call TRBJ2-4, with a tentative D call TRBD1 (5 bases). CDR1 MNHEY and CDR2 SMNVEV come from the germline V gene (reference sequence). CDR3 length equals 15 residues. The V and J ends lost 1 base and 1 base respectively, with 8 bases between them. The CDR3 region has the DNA TGTGCCAGCAGTTTATTAAAGGGGGCCAAAAACATTCAGTACTTC. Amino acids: CASSLLKGAKNIQYF.

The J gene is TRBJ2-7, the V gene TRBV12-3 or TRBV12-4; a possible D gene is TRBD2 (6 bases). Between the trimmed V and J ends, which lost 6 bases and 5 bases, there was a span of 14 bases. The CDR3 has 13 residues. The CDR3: CASSVTRFDEQYF. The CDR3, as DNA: TGTGCCAGCAGCGTGACTAGGTTCGACGAGCAGTACTTC.

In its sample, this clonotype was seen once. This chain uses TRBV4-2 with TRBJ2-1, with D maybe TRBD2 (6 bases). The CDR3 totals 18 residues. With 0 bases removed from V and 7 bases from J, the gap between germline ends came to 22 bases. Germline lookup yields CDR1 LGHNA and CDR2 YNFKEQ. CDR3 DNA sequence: TGTGCCAGCAGCCAAGATGGGGCGGGGCTGAGTGGGAGGAATGAGCAGTTCTTC. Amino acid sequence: CASSQDGAGLSGRNEQFF.

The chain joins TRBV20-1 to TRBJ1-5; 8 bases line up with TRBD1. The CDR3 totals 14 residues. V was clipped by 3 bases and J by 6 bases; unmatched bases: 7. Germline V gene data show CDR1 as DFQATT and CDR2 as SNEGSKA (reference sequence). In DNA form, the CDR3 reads TGCAGTGCTAGGCGTGAACAGGGGGGTCAGCCCCAGCATTTT. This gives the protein CSARREQGGQPQHF.